One and the same sample provided the 24 T cell receptor beta chains below, sequenced in a study of blood T cells in healthy people across ages. Then a second PCR, running roughly 7 to 11 cycles, was carried out with a sample-barcoded 5' primer and a J-beta primer mix. TCRdb re-called the 5' RACE reads with MiXCR, one entry per CDR3 protein. The sample carries 750,000 to 950,000 distinct CDR3 sequences, about 55% recorded once. Material: blood. These receptors were collected from an older man in good health.

This clonotype was observed a few times. The V gene is TRBV2, the J gene TRBJ2-1; 8 bases line up with TRBD2. The CDR3 is made up of 15 amino acids. With V trimmed by 4 bases and J by 10 bases, 12 bases remained unmatched. In germline, CDR1 is SNHLY, CDR2 FYNNEI. For the CDR3, the DNA is TGTGCCAGCAGTGGGTCGGCTAGCGGGCCGGCGGAGCAGTTCTTC. Its protein is CASSGSASGPAEQFF.

The rearrangement uses TRBV20-1 and TRBJ1-2; TRBD1 matches at 10 bases. CDR1 and CDR2 (germline): DFQATT, SNEGSKA (reference sequence). The ends lost 7 bases at V and 7 bases at J; junction bases unmatched: 15. This CDR3 has 15 residues. The CDR3: CSVVKTGTGDSGYTF. CDR3 nucleotide sequence: TGCAGTGTGGTCAAAACCGGGACAGGGGACTCTGGCTACACCTTC.

The rearrangement uses TRBV2 and TRBJ2-2, with TRBD2 matching 11 bases. Unmatched junction bases numbered 6, after V lost 7 bases and J lost 2 bases. Germline values: CDR1 SNHLY, CDR2 FYNNEI. The CDR3 runs to 16 residues. In nucleotides, the CDR3 is TGTGCCAGCACCCAACTAGCGGGGGAAAACACCGGGGAGCTGTTTTTT. Translated: CASTQLAGENTGELFF.

V is TRBV3-1 and J is TRBJ1-2; D remains ambiguous. The CDR3 length is 14 residues. Trimming took off 0 bases at V and 2 bases at J, with 7 bases between the two ends. Germline loops: CDR1 LGHDT, CDR2 YNNKEL (reference sequence). The CDR3 loop is CASSQDSENYGYTF. CDR3 bases: TGTGCCAGCAGCCAAGATTCGGAAAACTATGGCTACACCTTC.

This sequence joins TRBV7-3 and TRBJ2-7; maybe TRBD2 (6 bases). The germline gives CDR1 SGHTA, CDR2 FQGTGA. Deletions cut 10 bases from V and 2 bases from J, with 18 bases between. The CDR3 is made up of 14 amino acids. CDR3 amino acids: CATSPGLPPYEQYF. CDR3 in DNA: TGTGCCACCTCCCCGGGACTCCCTCCCTACGAGCAGTACTTC. Full variable domain (outside the CDR3, taken from reference TRBV7-3 and TRBJ2-7): GAGVSQTPSNKVTEKGKYVELRCDPISGHTALYWYRQSLGQGPEFLIYFQGTGAADDSGLPNDRFFAVRPEGSVSTLKIQRTERGDSAVYLCATSPGLPPYEQYFGPGTRLTVT.

V is TRBV19 and J is TRBJ2-5; 12 bases are a match to TRBD2. Germline CDR1 and CDR2: LNHDA and SQIVND (reference sequence). V trimming: 3 bases; J trimming: 2 bases; junction bases outside the gene matches: 4. CDR3 size: 16 residues. This CDR3 is CASSIRTSGDQETQYF. In DNA, the CDR3 is TGTGCCAGTAGTATCCGGACTAGCGGGGATCAAGAGACCCAGTACTTC.

This clonotype showed up many times. The chain employs TRBV29-1 and TRBJ2-5; 7 bases map to TRBD2. The ends lost 2 bases at V and 5 bases at J; junction bases unmatched: 2. This CDR3 region has 12 residues. CDR1 is SQVTM, CDR2 ANQGSEA, per germline. The CDR3, as DNA: TGCAGCGTTGAACCCGGGGGGGAGACCCAGTACTTC. Residues: CSVEPGGETQYF.

The CDR3 DNA sequence: TGTGCCAGCAGCTTTGTCGCGACTAGCGGGATCCCAGATACGCAGTATTTT. This encodes CASSFVATSGIPDTQYF. The chain employs TRBV7-2 and TRBJ2-3; TRBD2 agrees at 11 bases. The V and J ends lost 3 bases and 4 bases, in that order; junction bases with no gene match: 9. Germline V gene sequence: CDR1 SGHTA, CDR2 FQGNSA. The CDR3 spans 17 residues.

The chain is built from TRBV18 and TRBJ2-1, with D possibly being TRBD2 (5 bases). This CDR3 region has 16 residues. V gave up 3 bases and J gave up 4 bases, with 16 bases separating them. Germline V lookup: CDR1 KGHSH, CDR2 LQKENI. In nucleotides, the CDR3 is TGTGCCAGCTCACCCCCGAGGGCAGTAGGGTACAATGAGCAGTTCTTC. It yields the protein CASSPPRAVGYNEQFF.

This clonotype was detected a few times. V usage is TRBV20-1 and J usage is TRBJ1-6; 7 bases align to TRBD1. The V and J ends lost 5 bases and 4 bases, in that order; junction bases with no gene match: 8. There are 15 residues in the CDR3. The V gene's germline CDR1 is DFQATT and CDR2 SNEGSKA (reference sequence). Written as DNA, the CDR3 is TGCAGTGCTCGTACGGGACAGAATTATAATTCACCCCTCCACTTT. Its protein is CSARTGQNYNSPLHF.

The DNA for the CDR3 is TGCGCCAGCAGCTTACCGGGGCACCAACCAACAGATACGCAGTATTTT. Protein: CASSLPGHQPTDTQYF. The V and J genes are TRBV5-1 and TRBJ2-3, with D perhaps being TRBD1 or TRBD2 (5 bases each). The CDR3 loop spans 16 amino acids. Germline V gene data show CDR1 as SGHRS and CDR2 as YFSETQ. V dropped 2 bases and J dropped 3 bases, with 16 bases sitting between them.

The V call is TRBV12-3 or TRBV12-4, the J call TRBJ2-1; 7 nucleotides align to TRBD2. Germline trimming cut 7 bases from V and 7 bases from J; bases unmatched to any gene: 10. CDR3 length equals 14 residues. The CDR3 region has the DNA TGTGCCAGCACCCGGGGGGTAGCTGGGAATGAGCAGTTCTTC. This gives the protein CASTRGVAGNEQFF.

This clonotype was seen repeatedly, ten times or more. This chain uses TRBV21-1 with TRBJ1-2. TRBV21-1 is assigned pseudogene status. The CDR3 is 15 residues long. Here the CDR3 reads CASSPPRPAWGGYTF. Here the CDR3 DNA reads TGTGCCAGCAGCCCCCCCCGGCCAGCTTGGGGTGGCTACACCTTC.

The V and J genes are TRBV12-3 or TRBV12-4 and TRBJ2-1; maybe TRBD2 (6 bases). This CDR3 is 17 amino acids long. V lost 3 bases, J lost 5 bases, and 20 bases lay in between. The CDR3: CASSFPQTDPGDNEQFF. In DNA form, the CDR3 reads TGTGCCAGCAGTTTTCCCCAGACGGACCCGGGGGACAATGAGCAGTTCTTC.

A few counts support this clonotype. The chain has TRBV5-1 and TRBJ2-7; D gene uncertain. The CDR3 is 12 residues long. Germline V gene sequence: CDR1 SGHRS, CDR2 YFSETQ. Trimming cost V 4 bases and J 4 bases, with 9 bases left between them. The CDR3 loop is CASSDTQYEQYF. The CDR3 region has the DNA TGCGCCAGCAGCGACACCCAGTACGAGCAGTACTTC.

This chain uses TRBV28 with TRBJ2-7; D gene ambiguous. V was pared by 3 bases and J by 1 base, with 25 bases between. The CDR3 runs 19 residues. Germline V gene sequence: CDR1 MDHEN, CDR2 SYDVKM. The DNA of the CDR3 is TGTGCCAGCAGTTTTGAAGGCCGCCGGTGGCAGTTAAGGTCCTACGAGCAGTACTTC. It yields the protein CASSFEGRRWQLRSYEQYF.

The V and J genes are TRBV6-4 and TRBJ1-1; D is perhaps TRBD1 (5 bases). The CDR3 loop spans 17 amino acids. Trimming left V 0 bases short and J 1 base short, with 15 bases between. Germline V CDR1 and CDR2: MRHNA, SNTAGT. CDR3 coding DNA: TGTGCCAGCAGTGACTCAACCACGGGACCCAGGAACACTGAAGCTTTCTTT. This gives the protein CASSDSTTGPRNTEAFF.

This chain connects TRBV12-3 or TRBV12-4 to TRBJ1-5; a possible D gene is TRBD1 (6 bases). The CDR3 is 15 residues long. Trimming stripped 3 bases from V and 6 bases from J, with 15 bases between. CDR3 region: CASSLGGRWGQPQHF. CDR3 DNA: TGTGCCAGCAGTTTGGGGGGGCGTTGGGGTCAGCCCCAGCATTTT.

The rearrangement joins TRBV7-8 to TRBJ2-7, with no clear D. Germline assignment: CDR1 SGHVS and CDR2 FQNEAQ. The CDR3 runs 14 residues. V was cut by 5 bases and J by 1 base, with 12 bases left in between. The CDR3 protein is CASSPVTQSYEQYF. CDR3 bases: TGTGCCAGCAGCCCCGTGACTCAATCCTACGAGCAGTACTTC.

The gene calls are TRBV3-1 and TRBJ1-6, with unresolved D. The germline V gene encodes CDR1 LGHDT and CDR2 YNNKEL (reference sequence). The CDR3 runs to 13 residues. V lost 0 bases, J lost 18 bases, and 15 bases lay in between. The CDR3 DNA reads TGTGCCAGCAGCCAAGATGCGGGAGAATGGCCCCACTTT. As protein: CASSQDAGEWPHF.

In this sample, this clonotype turned up once. The chain links TRBV5-6 to TRBJ2-1; 12 positions match TRBD2. Germline lookup yields CDR1 SGHDT and CDR2 YYEEEE. This CDR3 has 14 residues. J lost 9 bases, V lost 7 bases, and 8 bases had no gene match. CDR3 coding DNA: TGTGCCAGCGAAAGGACTAGCGGGATTGGTGAGCAGTTCTTC. Protein product: CASERTSGIGEQFF.

Regarding this clonotype: One end of the junction fails to match germline, which may point to a read error. This rearrangement joins TRBV29-1 to TRBJ2-1; 7 nucleotides agree with TRBD1. Germline assignment: CDR1 SQVTM and CDR2 ANQGSEA. This CDR3 has 14 amino acids. DNA of the CDR3: TGCAGCGTAGCCGACAGGGTATCCTACAATGAGCGGTTCTTC. Translating it yields CSVADRVSYNERFF.

This clonotype was detected a few times. The chain has TRBV6-2 or TRBV6-3 and TRBJ2-7; D is tentatively TRBD1 or TRBD2 (5 bases each). CDR3 length: 17 residues. Trimming removed 4 bases at V and 2 bases at J, with 21 bases between. Germline CDR1 MNHEY, CDR2 SVGEGT. CDR3 DNA: TGTGCCAGCAGTTGGGACCCGAAGGGGAGTGGCACCTACGAGCAGTACTTC. The encoded protein is CASSWDPKGSGTYEQYF.

With regard to this clonotype: At one boundary the junction diverges from the germline segment, which might be a read error. This sequence joins TRBV24-1 and TRBJ2-1, with a tentative D call TRBD1 (6 bases). CDR1 and CDR2 from the germline V gene are KGHDR and SFDVKD. This CDR3 spans 15 amino acids. The CDR3 is CAASDWDKAENEQFF. The CDR3 coding sequence is TGTGCCGCCAGTGACTGGGACAAGGCGGAAAATGAGCAGTTCTTC.